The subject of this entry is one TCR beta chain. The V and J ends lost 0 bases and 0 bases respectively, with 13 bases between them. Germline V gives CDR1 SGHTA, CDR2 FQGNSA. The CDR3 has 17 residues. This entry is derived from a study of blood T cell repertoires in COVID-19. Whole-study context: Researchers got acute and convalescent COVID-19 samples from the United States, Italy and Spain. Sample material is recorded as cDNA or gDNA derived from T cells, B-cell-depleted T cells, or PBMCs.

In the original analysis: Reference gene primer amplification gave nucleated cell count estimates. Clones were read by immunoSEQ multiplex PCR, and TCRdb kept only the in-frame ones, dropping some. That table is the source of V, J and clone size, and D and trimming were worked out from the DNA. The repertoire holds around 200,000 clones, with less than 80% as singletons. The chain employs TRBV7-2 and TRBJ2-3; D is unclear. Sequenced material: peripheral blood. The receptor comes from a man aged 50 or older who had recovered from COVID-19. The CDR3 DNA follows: TGTGCCAGCAGCTTAGCGCTTAACAACCCTAGCACAGATACGCAGTATTTT. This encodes CASSLALNNPSTDTQYF.